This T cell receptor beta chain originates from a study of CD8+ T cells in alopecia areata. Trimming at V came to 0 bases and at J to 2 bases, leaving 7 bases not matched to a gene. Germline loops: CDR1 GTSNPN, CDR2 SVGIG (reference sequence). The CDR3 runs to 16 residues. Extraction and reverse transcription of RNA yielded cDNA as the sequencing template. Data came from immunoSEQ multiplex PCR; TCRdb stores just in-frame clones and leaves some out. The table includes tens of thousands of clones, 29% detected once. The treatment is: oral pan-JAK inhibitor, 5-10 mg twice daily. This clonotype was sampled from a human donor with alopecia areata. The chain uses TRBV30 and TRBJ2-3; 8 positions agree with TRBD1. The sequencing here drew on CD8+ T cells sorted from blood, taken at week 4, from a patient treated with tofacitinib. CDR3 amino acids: CAWSVRGQGVTDTQYF. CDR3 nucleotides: TGTGCCTGGAGTGTACGAGGACAGGGAGTCACAGATACGCAGTATTTT.